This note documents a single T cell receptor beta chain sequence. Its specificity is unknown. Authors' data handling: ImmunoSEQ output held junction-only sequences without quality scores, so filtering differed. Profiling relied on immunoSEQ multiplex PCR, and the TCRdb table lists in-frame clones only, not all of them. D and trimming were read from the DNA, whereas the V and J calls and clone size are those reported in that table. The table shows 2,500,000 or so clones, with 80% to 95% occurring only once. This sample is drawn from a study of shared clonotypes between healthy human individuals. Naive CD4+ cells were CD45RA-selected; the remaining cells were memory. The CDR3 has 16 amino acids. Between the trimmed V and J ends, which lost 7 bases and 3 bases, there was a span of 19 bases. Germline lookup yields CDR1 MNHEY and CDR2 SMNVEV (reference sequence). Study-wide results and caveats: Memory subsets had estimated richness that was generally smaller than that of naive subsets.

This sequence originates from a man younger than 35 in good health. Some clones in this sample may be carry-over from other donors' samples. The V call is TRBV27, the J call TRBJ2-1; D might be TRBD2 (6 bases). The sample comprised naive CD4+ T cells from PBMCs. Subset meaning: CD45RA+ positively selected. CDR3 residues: CASKNSGPGGYNEQFF. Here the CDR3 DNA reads TGTGCCAGCAAGAACTCGGGCCCCGGGGGCTACAATGAGCAGTTCTTC.